The rows below give T cell receptor beta chains drawn from one sample of a study of blood T cell repertoires in COVID-19. This table comes from immunoSEQ multiplex PCR, and its TCRdb copy is limited to in-frame clones, with some not included. The table has over 250,000 clones, approximately 85% seen once; the top ten hold under 0.95%. Specimen: peripheral blood. The source is a woman in her 30s with acute or convalescent COVID-19. CDR3s include the opening cysteine and the closing phenylalanine or tryptophan. Size tells how often a clone was seen (once, few, many) or the class of an expanded clone, and some rows leave it out.

abundance: .
v_gene: TRBV7-3
CDR3aa: CASSLDLFFGQGNTGELFF

abundance: .
v_gene: TRBV20-1
CDR3aa: CSASGRGSGNTIYF

abundance: .
v_gene: TRBV6-1
CDR3aa: CASSEVGDWSGSSYEQYF

abundance: .
v_gene: TRBV3-1/TRBV3-2
CDR3aa: CASRIPSLYREVIEQFF

abundance: .
v_gene: TRBV2
CDR3aa: CASSQDISSQYF

abundance: .
v_gene: TRBV15
CDR3aa: CATSRDLRQGVVGNQPQHF

abundance: once
v_gene: TRBV19
CDR3aa: CASSSLRLAGELANEQFF

abundance: .
v_gene: TRBV3-1/TRBV3-2
CDR3aa: CASSQMDSRTGELFF

abundance: .
v_gene: TRBV23-1
CDR3aa: CASSQSRGQGRPATNEKLFF

abundance: many
v_gene: TRBV9
CDR3aa: CASSGLAGQNPYEQYF

abundance: .
v_gene: TRBV5-8
CDR3aa: CASSLGGSGNEKLFF

abundance: .
v_gene: TRBV21-1
CDR3aa: CASSKWGVPSPLHF

abundance: few
v_gene: TRBV24-1
CDR3aa: CATSVQGATNEKLFF

abundance: .
v_gene: TRBV27
CDR3aa: CASSTGFSYSNQPQHF

abundance: .
v_gene: TRBV2
CDR3aa: CASSRGGDSQGYTF

abundance: once
v_gene: TRBV18
CDR3aa: CASSIDSFTGELFF